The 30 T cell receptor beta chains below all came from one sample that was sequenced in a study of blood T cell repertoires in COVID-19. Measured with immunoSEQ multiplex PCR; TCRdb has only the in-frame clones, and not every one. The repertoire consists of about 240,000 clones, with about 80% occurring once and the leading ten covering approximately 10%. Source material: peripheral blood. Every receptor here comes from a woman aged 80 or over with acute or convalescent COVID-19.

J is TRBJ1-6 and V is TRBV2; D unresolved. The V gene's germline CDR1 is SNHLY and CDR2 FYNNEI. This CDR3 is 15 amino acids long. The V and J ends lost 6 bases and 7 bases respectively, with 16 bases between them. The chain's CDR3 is CASSPGRTNNSPLHF. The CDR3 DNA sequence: TGTGCCAGCAGCCCAGGACGGACTAACAATTCACCCCTCCACTTT.

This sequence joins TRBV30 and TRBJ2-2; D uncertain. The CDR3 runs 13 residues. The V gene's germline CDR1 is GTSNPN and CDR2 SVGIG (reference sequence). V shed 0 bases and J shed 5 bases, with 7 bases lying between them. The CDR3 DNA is TGTGCCTGGAGTGTAGTGCGGACCGGGGAGCTGTTTTTT. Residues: CAWSVVRTGELFF.

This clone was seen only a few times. For the CDR3, the DNA is TGTGCCAGCGGGGGCCGGGGCCCGGGGGGTGGAAACACCATATATTTT. It is translated as CASGGRGPGGGNTIYF. The rearrangement uses TRBV28 and TRBJ1-3; tentatively, D is TRBD1 (6 bases). Germline-derived CDR1 and CDR2 are MDHEN and SYDVKM. The CDR3 extends over 16 amino acids. V lost 8 bases to trimming and J lost 3 bases, with 20 bases between them.

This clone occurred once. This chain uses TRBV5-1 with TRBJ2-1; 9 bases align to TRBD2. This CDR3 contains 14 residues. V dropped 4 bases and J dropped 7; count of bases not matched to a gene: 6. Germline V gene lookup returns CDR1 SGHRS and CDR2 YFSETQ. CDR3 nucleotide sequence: TGCGCCAGCAGCCAGTCAAGCGGGGGGAATGAGCAGTTCTTC. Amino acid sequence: CASSQSSGGNEQFF.

The CDR3 protein is CASSRTAGNTIYF. The CDR3 DNA is TGTGCCAGCAGTCGGACAGCCGGAAACACCATATATTTT. V is TRBV12-3 or TRBV12-4 and J is TRBJ1-3; weak D call: TRBD1 (6 bases). V gave up 5 bases and J gave up 4 bases, with 9 bases separating them. The length of the CDR3 is 13 residues.

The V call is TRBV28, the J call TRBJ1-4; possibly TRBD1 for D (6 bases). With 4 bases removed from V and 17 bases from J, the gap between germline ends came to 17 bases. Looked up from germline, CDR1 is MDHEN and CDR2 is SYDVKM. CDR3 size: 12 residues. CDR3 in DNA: TGTGCCAGCAGTTCCCCCATGGGGGCTTTATTTTTT. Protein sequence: CASSSPMGALFF. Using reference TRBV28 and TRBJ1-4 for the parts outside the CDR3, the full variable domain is DVKVTQSSRYLVKRTGEKVFLECVQDMDHENMFWYRQDPGLGLRLIYFSYDVKMKEKGDIPEGYSVSREKKERFSLILESASTNQTSMYLCASSSPMGALFFGSGTQLSVL.

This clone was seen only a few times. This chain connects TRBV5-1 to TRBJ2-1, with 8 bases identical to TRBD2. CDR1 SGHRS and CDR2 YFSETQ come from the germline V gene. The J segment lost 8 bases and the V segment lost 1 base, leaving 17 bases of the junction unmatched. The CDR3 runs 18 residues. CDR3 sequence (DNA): TGCGCCAGCAGCTTGAGCGGGGGCACTGGTGGAATGGGCTATGAGCAGTTCTTC. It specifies CASSLSGGTGGMGYEQFF.

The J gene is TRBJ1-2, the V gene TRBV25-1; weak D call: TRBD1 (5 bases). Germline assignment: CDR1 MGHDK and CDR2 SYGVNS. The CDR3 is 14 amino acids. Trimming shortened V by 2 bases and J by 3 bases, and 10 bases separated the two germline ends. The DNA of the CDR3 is TGTGCCAGCAGTGAAGGGGGGAGGGACTATGGCTACACCTTC. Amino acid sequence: CASSEGGRDYGYTF.

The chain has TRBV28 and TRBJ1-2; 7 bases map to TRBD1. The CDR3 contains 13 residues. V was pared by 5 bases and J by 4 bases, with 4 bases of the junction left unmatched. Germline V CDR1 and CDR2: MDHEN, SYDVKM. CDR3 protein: CASSADRIYGYTF. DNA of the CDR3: TGTGCCAGCAGTGCGGACAGGATCTATGGCTACACCTTC.

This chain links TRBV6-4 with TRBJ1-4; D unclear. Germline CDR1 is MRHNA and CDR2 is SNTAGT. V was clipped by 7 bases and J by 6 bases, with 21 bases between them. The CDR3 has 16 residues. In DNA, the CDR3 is TGTGCCAGCATCGCAGGTAATAGTGGAGCGGATGAAAAACTGTTTTTT. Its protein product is CASIAGNSGADEKLFF.

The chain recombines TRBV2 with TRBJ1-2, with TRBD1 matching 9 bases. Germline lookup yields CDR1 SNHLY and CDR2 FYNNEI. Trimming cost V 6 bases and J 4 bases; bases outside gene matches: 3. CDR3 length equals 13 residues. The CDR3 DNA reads TGTGCCAGCAGAGGGGACAGGGCCTATGGCTACACCTTC. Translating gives CASRGDRAYGYTF.

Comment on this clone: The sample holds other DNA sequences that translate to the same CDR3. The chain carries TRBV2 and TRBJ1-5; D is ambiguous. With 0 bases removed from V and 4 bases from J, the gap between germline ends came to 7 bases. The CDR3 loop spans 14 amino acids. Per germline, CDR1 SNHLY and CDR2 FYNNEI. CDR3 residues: CASSEASRNQPQHF. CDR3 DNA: TGTGCCAGCAGTGAAGCGAGTAGAAATCAGCCCCAGCATTTT.

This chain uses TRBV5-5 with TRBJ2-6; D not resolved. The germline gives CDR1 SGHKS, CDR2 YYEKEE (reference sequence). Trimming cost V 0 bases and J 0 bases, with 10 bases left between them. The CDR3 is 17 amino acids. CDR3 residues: CASSLDSTLSGANVLTF. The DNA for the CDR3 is TGTGCCAGCAGCTTGGACAGCACCCTCTCTGGGGCCAACGTCCTGACTTTC.

In nucleotides, the CDR3 is TGTGCCAGCAGTGCCCCGGGGGGGGTAGGAAACACCATATATTTT. It encodes CASSAPGGVGNTIYF. The V call is TRBV25-1, the J call TRBJ1-3; possible D gene TRBD1, 5 bases. The V end lost 4 bases, the J end lost 4 bases, and 14 bases lay between the germline ends. This CDR3 contains 15 residues. Germline V gene data show CDR1 as MGHDK and CDR2 as SYGVNS.

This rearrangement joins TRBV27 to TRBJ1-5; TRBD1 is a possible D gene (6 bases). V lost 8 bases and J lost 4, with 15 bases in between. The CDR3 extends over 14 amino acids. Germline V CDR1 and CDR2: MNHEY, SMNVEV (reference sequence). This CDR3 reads CASGKQGGNQPQHF. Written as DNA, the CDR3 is TGTGCCAGCGGTAAACAGGGTGGGAATCAGCCCCAGCATTTT.

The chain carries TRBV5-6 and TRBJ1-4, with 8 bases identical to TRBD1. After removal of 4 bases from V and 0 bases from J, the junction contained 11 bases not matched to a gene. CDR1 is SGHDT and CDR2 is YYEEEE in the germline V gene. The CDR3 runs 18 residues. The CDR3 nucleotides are TGTGCCAGCAGCCCCGGCAGGGGGCTATATGCAACTAATGAAAAACTGTTTTTT. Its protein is CASSPGRGLYATNEKLFF.

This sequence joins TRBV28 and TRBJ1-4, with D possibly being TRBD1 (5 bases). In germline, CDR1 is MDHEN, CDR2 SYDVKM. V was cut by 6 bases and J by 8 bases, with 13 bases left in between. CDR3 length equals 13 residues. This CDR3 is CASRGGGVEKLFF. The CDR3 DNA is TGTGCCAGCAGGGGCGGGGGTGTCGAAAAACTGTTTTTT.

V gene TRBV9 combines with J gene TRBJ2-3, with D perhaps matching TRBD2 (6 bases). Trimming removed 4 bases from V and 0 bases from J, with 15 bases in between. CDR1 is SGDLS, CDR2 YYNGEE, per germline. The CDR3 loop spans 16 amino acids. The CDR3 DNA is TGTGCCAGCAGCCAAACTTCTAGCGCCAGCACAGATACGCAGTATTTT. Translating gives CASSQTSSASTDTQYF.

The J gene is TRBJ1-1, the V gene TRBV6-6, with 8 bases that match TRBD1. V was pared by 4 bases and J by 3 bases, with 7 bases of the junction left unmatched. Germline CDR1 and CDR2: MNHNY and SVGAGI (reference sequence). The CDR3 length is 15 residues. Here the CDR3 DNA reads TGTGCCAGCAGTTCCACAACAGGGGGAGACACTGAAGCTTTCTTT. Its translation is CASSSTTGGDTEAFF.

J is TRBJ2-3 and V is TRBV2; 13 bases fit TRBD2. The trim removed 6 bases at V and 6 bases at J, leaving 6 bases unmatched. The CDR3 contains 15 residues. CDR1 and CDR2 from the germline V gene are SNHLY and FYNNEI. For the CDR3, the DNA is TGTGCCAGCAGCGGGACTAGCGGGATTCGGGATACGCAGTATTTT. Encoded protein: CASSGTSGIRDTQYF.

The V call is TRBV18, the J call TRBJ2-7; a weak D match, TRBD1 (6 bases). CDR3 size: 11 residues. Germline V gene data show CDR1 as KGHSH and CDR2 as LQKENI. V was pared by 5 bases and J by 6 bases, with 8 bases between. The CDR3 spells CASSEGVEQYF. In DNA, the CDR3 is TGTGCCAGCTCAGAGGGGGTCGAGCAGTACTTC.

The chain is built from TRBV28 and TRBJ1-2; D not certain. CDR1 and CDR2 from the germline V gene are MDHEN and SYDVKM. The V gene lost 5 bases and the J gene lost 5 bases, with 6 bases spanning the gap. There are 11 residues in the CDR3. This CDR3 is CASSPEYGYTF. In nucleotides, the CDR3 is TGTGCCAGCAGTCCCGAGTATGGCTACACCTTC.

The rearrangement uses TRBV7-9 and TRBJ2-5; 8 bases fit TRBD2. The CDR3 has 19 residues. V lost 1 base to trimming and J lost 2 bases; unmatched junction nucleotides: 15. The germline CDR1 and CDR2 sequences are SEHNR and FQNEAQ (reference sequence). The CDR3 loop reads CASSLVLRTGGGSQETQYF. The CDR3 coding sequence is TGTGCCAGCAGCTTAGTCCTCCGGACTGGCGGGGGGTCACAAGAGACCCAGTACTTC.

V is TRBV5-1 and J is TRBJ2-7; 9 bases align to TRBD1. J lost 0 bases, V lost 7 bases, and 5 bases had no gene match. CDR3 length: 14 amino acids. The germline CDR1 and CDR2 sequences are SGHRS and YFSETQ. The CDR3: CASAPGQGSYEQYF. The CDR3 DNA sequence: TGCGCCAGCGCCCCGGGACAGGGCTCCTACGAGCAGTACTTC. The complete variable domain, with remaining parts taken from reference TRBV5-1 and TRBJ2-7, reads KAGVTQTPRYLIKTRGQQVTLSCSPISGHRSVSWYQQTPGQGLQFLFEYFSETQRNKGNFPGRFSGRQFSNSRSEMNVSTLELGDSALYLCASAPGQGSYEQYFGPGTRLTVT.

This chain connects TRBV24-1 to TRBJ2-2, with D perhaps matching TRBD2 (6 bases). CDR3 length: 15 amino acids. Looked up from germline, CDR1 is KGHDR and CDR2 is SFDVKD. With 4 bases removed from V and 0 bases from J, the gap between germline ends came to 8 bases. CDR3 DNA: TGTGCCACCAGTGAAGGGAGGCCGAACACCGGGGAGCTGTTTTTT. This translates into CATSEGRPNTGELFF.

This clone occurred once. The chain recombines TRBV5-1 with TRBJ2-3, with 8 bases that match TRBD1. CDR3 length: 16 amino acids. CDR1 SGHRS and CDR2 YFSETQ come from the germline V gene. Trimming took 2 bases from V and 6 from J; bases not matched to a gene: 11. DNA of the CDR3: TGCGCCAGCAGCTTTGGGGGGACAGGCCGGGCGGATACGCAGTATTTT. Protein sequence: CASSFGGTGRADTQYF.

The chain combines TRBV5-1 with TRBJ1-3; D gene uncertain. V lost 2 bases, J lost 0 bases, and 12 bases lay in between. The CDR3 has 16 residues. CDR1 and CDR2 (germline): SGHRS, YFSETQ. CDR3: CASSLSQSFSGNTIYF. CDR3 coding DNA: TGCGCCAGCAGCTTATCACAGTCCTTCTCTGGAAACACCATATATTTT.

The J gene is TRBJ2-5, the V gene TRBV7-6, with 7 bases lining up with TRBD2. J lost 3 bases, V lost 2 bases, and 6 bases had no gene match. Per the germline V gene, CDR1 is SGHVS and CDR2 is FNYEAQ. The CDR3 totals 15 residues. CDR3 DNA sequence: TGTGCCAGCAGCTTAAATCGGGGAGGGGAAGAGACCCAGTACTTC. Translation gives CASSLNRGGEETQYF.

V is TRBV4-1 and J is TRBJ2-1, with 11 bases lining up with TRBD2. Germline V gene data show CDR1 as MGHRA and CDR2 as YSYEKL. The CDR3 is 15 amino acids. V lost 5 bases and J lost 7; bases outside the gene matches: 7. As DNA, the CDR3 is TGCGCCAGCAGCAGGACCGGGACTAGCGGTAATGAGCAGTTCTTC. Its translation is CASSRTGTSGNEQFF.

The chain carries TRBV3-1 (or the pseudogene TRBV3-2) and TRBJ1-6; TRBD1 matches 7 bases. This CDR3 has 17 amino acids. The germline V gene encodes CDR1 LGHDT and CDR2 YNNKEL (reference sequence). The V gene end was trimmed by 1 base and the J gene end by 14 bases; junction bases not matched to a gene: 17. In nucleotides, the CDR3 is TGTGCCAGCAGCCAAGGGCTCATGGGGAACAGGGGTATATCCCTCCACTTT. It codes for CASSQGLMGNRGISLHF.